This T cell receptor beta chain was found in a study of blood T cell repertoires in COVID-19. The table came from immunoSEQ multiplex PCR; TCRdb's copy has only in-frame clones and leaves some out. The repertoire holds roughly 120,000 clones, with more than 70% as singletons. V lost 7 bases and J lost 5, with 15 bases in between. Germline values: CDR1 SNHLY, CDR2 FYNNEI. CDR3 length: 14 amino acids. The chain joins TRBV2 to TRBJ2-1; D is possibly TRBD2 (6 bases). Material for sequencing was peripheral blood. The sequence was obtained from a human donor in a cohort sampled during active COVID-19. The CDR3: CASTGGKSHNEQFF. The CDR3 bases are TGTGCCAGCACGGGCGGGAAGTCCCACAATGAGCAGTTCTTC.